This TCR beta chain was retrieved from a study of response to subunit inactivated influenza vaccine. The study's findings and limits: After each seasonal influenza vaccination, few new T cells are recruited, the authors suggested.

This clonotype was observed a few times. No antigen is known for it. Each CDR3 protein gets one entry after TCRdb re-called the RT-PCR reads with MiXCR. Seen here are roughly 700,000 distinct CDR3 sequences, over 11% observed once, and the top ten hold 5.5% to 7%. The CDR3 is 16 residues long. V dropped 5 bases and J dropped 6; count of bases not matched to a gene: 8. Per germline, CDR1 SGHRS and CDR2 YFSETQ. The starting material was PBMCs from blood, obtained 14 to 15 days before vaccination. The V call is TRBV5-1, the J call TRBJ2-1; 13 bases fit TRBD2. This sequence was found in a man aged 50-60 years who received an inactivated influenza vaccine. The CDR3 DNA is TGCGCCAGCAGTCAGACCGGGACTAGCGGGGCCAATGAGCAGTTCTTC. The encoded protein is CASSQTGTSGANEQFF.